One sample yielded the 28 T cell receptor beta chains listed below, sequenced in a study of T cell responses to AZD1222 COVID-19 vaccine. Clones were read by immunoSEQ multiplex PCR, and TCRdb kept only the in-frame ones, dropping some. The sample lists about 140,000 clones; around 89% were seen once. The sequenced sample was peripheral blood, obtained on day 0 of AZD1222 vaccination. The receptors derive from an adult in good health.

This chain links TRBV5-4 with TRBJ1-2, with D hard to call. This CDR3 is 13 amino acids long. The germline CDR1 and CDR2 sequences are SGHNT and YYREEE (reference sequence). Trimming left V 1 base short and J 4 bases short, with 8 bases between. The CDR3 DNA reads as TGTGCCAGCAGCTTGCGTGGGAGCTATGGCTACACCTTC. Amino acid sequence: CASSLRGSYGYTF.

The CDR3 is CASSAGLAGGGDTQYF. The CDR3 DNA sequence: TGTGCCAGCAGTGCGGGACTAGCGGGAGGTGGAGATACGCAGTATTTT. V and J are TRBV6-4 and TRBJ2-3, with TRBD2 identical over 15 bases. Trimming took 4 bases from V and 5 from J; bases not matched to a gene: 4. CDR1 and CDR2 (germline): MRHNA, SNTAGT. CDR3 length equals 16 residues.

This clone was seen at least ten times. The sample contains more than one DNA sequence encoding this CDR3. The chain recombines TRBV5-4 with TRBJ1-1; tentative D call: TRBD1 (5 bases). Per germline, CDR1 SGHNT and CDR2 YYREEE (reference sequence). Trimming pared 4 bases from V and 4 bases from J, leaving 14 bases between. The CDR3 has 14 residues. CDR3 nucleotides: TGTGCCAGCAGCCTTGTGGGGGAGGGCACTGAAGCTTTCTTT. This gives the protein CASSLVGEGTEAFF.

The CDR3 loop reads CASSNPTPNTEAFF. As DNA, the CDR3 is TGTGCCAGCAGCAACCCTACTCCGAACACTGAAGCTTTCTTT. The chain links TRBV6-5 to TRBJ1-1; D call uncertain. CDR3 length equals 14 residues. CDR1 is MNHEY and CDR2 is SVGAGI in the germline V gene. V dropped 6 bases and J dropped 1 base, with 12 bases sitting between them.

This chain links TRBV7-9 with TRBJ2-7; TRBD2 matches 9 bases. The length of the CDR3 is 15 residues. CDR1 and CDR2 (germline): SEHNR, FQNEAQ (reference sequence). V lost 3 bases to trimming and J lost 2 bases; unmatched junction nucleotides: 5. The CDR3 nucleotides are TGTGCCAGCAGCTTGGGTGCGGGGGGGCCCTACGAGCAGTACTTC. This encodes CASSLGAGGPYEQYF.

The rearrangement joins TRBV4-2 to TRBJ2-1; D ambiguous. The germline V gene encodes CDR1 LGHNA and CDR2 YNFKEQ. This CDR3 is built from 14 residues. Trimming removed 0 bases at V and 9 bases at J, with 12 bases between. Here the CDR3 reads CASSQDFSPGEQFF. CDR3 DNA sequence: TGTGCCAGCAGCCAAGATTTTAGCCCGGGTGAGCAGTTCTTC.

The rearrangement uses TRBV20-1 and TRBJ2-2; perhaps TRBD1 as D (5 bases). Trimming removed 3 bases from V and 0 bases from J, with 11 bases in between. The CDR3 is made up of 15 amino acids. Germline CDR1 DFQATT, CDR2 SNEGSKA (reference sequence). CDR3 sequence (DNA): TGCAGTGCTAGTAAGGACATCGCGAACACCGGGGAGCTGTTTTTT. Amino acids: CSASKDIANTGELFF.

The chain is built from TRBV5-1 and TRBJ2-5; 8 bases match TRBD2. CDR1 and CDR2 from the germline V gene are SGHRS and YFSETQ. V trimming: 2 bases; J trimming: 7 bases; junction bases outside the gene matches: 16. There are 17 residues in the CDR3. The CDR3 DNA reads as TGCGCCAGCAGCTTAACGGGAGGGCGTTTAAGTTTACGGACCCAGTACTTC. This sequence encodes CASSLTGGRLSLRTQYF.

This clone occurred once. This chain links TRBV30 with TRBJ2-7; 9 nucleotides agree with TRBD2. Germline V CDR1 and CDR2: GTSNPN, SVGIG (reference sequence). This CDR3 has 14 residues. Trimming took 5 bases from V and 5 from J; bases not matched to a gene: 10. The CDR3 coding sequence is TGTGCCTGGGTAATAGCGGGAGTGAACCACGAGCAGTACTTC. Translation gives CAWVIAGVNHEQYF. Full variable domain (missing parts from reference TRBV30 and TRBJ2-7): SQTIHQWPATLVQPVGSPLSLECTVEGTSNPNLYWYRQAAGRGLQLLFYSVGIGQISSEVPQNLSASRPQDRQFILSSKKLLLSDSGFYLCAWVIAGVNHEQYFGPGTRLTVT.

The rearrangement links TRBV6-5 to TRBJ1-2, with TRBD1 matching 8 bases. The CDR3 totals 14 residues. The V gene end was trimmed by 6 bases and the J gene end by 4 bases; junction bases not matched to a gene: 7. Germline CDR1 MNHEY, CDR2 SVGAGI. DNA of the CDR3: TGTGCCAGCAGGCAGACAGGGGATATCTATGGCTACACCTTC. It specifies CASRQTGDIYGYTF.

This chain joins TRBV4-1 and TRBJ2-7, with 10 bases matching TRBD2. CDR3 length: 18 amino acids. CDR1 MGHRA and CDR2 YSYEKL come from the germline V gene. Trimming removed 0 bases from V and 2 bases from J; junction bases left unmatched: 10. The CDR3 DNA follows: TGCGCCAGCAGCCAAGAGTTGGCTAGCGGGAGCATGGCCTACGAGCAGTACTTC. Translating gives CASSQELASGSMAYEQYF.

The J gene is TRBJ1-1, the V gene TRBV4-1; D not certain. The CDR3 spans 16 residues. The V gene lost 1 base and the J gene lost 4 bases, with 16 bases spanning the gap. The germline CDR1 and CDR2 sequences are MGHRA and YSYEKL. The CDR3 is CASSQGRFGRRTEAFF. The CDR3 region has the DNA TGCGCCAGCAGCCAAGGGAGGTTTGGGCGTCGCACTGAAGCTTTCTTT.

The J gene is TRBJ2-2, the V gene TRBV28; TRBD1 might be the D (6 bases). This CDR3 has 14 amino acids. V lost 4 bases and J lost 4, with 10 bases in between. Germline values: CDR1 MDHEN, CDR2 SYDVKM. The CDR3 bases are TGTGCCAGCAGTTCCTCAGGGGCCACCGGGGAGCTGTTTTTT. As protein: CASSSSGATGELFF.

This chain links TRBV7-9 with TRBJ2-5; D not certain. The CDR3 contains 14 residues. Germline loops: CDR1 SEHNR, CDR2 FQNEAQ (reference sequence). With 3 bases removed from V and 1 base from J, the gap between germline ends came to 9 bases. The CDR3 nucleotides are TGTGCCAGCAGCTTGATGTCGATCCAAGAGACCCAGTACTTC. Residues: CASSLMSIQETQYF.

The J gene is TRBJ2-5, the V gene TRBV6-5; D possibly corresponds to TRBD2 (6 bases). V gave up 1 base and J gave up 5 bases, with 11 bases separating them. Germline CDR1 is MNHEY and CDR2 is SVGAGI. The CDR3 is 14 residues long. Written as DNA, the CDR3 is TGTGCCAGCAGTTACTTTAGCGGTCAGGAGACCCAGTACTTC. Translated, it gives CASSYFSGQETQYF.

V usage is TRBV7-9 and J usage is TRBJ1-1; no reliable D call. V was pared by 4 bases and J by 7 bases, with 16 bases between. From germline, CDR1 is SEHNR and CDR2 FQNEAQ (reference sequence). The CDR3 is 14 amino acids. CDR3 in DNA: TGTGCCAGCAGCTCCGGCCTATCAGGAGGTGAAGCTTTCTTT. As protein: CASSSGLSGGEAFF.

The sample holds a few counts of this clone. The J gene is TRBJ1-1, the V gene TRBV3-1 (or the pseudogene TRBV3-2), with D hard to call. The germline V gene encodes CDR1 LGHDT and CDR2 YNNKEL (reference sequence). Trimming cost V 0 bases and J 0 bases, with 8 bases left between them. The CDR3 runs to 15 residues. CDR3 sequence reads: CASSQDSGLNTEAFF. CDR3 coding DNA: TGTGCCAGCAGCCAAGATTCGGGGTTGAACACTGAAGCTTTCTTT.

The rearrangement joins TRBV28 to TRBJ1-4, with D hard to call. The CDR3 covers 13 residues. Germline assignment: CDR1 MDHEN and CDR2 SYDVKM. V was pared by 8 bases and J by 7 bases, with 14 bases between. The CDR3 reads CASHSSRGEKLFF. The CDR3 coding sequence is TGTGCCAGCCATTCAAGTCGGGGTGAAAAACTGTTTTTT.

This clone was recorded a few times. The chain has TRBV14 and TRBJ2-7, with 12 bases fitting TRBD1. The CDR3 has 17 residues. Germline CDR1 reads SGHDN; CDR2 reads FVKESK. V gave up 4 bases and J gave up 0 bases; unmatched junction bases: 7. In DNA, the CDR3 is TGTGCCAGCAGCCGAGGGACAGGGGGCACGGGCTCCTACGAGCAGTACTTC. Its protein product is CASSRGTGGTGSYEQYF.

The V call is TRBV25-1, the J call TRBJ1-6; maybe TRBD1 (6 bases). Trimming shortened V by 8 bases and J by 3 bases, and 8 bases separated the two germline ends. Per germline, CDR1 MGHDK and CDR2 SYGVNS. The CDR3 runs to 13 residues. The CDR3 nucleotides are TGTGCCAGCCGACAGGACTATAATTCACCCCTCCACTTT. Amino acid sequence: CASRQDYNSPLHF.

The J gene is TRBJ1-3, the V gene TRBV6-5, with 8 bases identical to TRBD1. The germline V gene encodes CDR1 MNHEY and CDR2 SVGAGI. The CDR3 totals 15 residues. After removal of 6 bases from V and 0 bases from J, the junction contained 4 bases not matched to a gene. The CDR3, as DNA: TGTGCCAGCAGACGTACAGGGGGCTCTGGAAACACCATATATTTT. Protein product: CASRRTGGSGNTIYF.

This rearrangement joins TRBV27 to TRBJ1-4; 9 nucleotides line up with TRBD1. Losses at the gene ends were 5 bases for V and 8 bases for J; bases not matched to a gene: 9. The length of the CDR3 is 15 residues. The germline V gene has CDR1 MNHEY and CDR2 SMNVEV (reference sequence). The CDR3 protein is CASSPGQGRGEKLFF. CDR3 DNA: TGTGCCAGCAGTCCGGGACAGGGCCGTGGGGAAAAACTGTTTTTT.

The rearrangement uses TRBV9 and TRBJ1-1; TRBD1 might be the D (5 bases). This CDR3 is built from 20 residues. V lost 3 bases, J lost 3 bases, and 30 bases lay in between. The V gene's germline CDR1 is SGDLS and CDR2 YYNGEE. In DNA form, the CDR3 reads TGTGCCAGCAGCGCCCCCTCCGTGGGGGGAGAGGGGACTGAGGACACTGAAGCTTTCTTT. As protein: CASSAPSVGGEGTEDTEAFF.

The chain has TRBV24-1 and TRBJ2-3, with 9 nucleotides matching TRBD2. Trimming cost V 4 bases and J 3 bases; bases outside gene matches: 7. The CDR3 totals 16 residues. CDR1 is KGHDR and CDR2 is SFDVKD in the germline V gene. The CDR3 DNA sequence: TGTGCCACCAGTGAGGGAGCGGGGGGACCTACAGATACGCAGTATTTT. This encodes CATSEGAGGPTDTQYF.

The J gene is TRBJ1-1, the V gene TRBV6-5, with 12 nucleotides matching TRBD1. This CDR3 region has 15 residues. The junction had 7 bases not matched to a gene; V was cut back by 5 bases and J by 6 bases. CDR1 is MNHEY, CDR2 SVGAGI, per germline. CDR3 nucleotide sequence: TGTGCCAGCAGTAAATGGGACAGGGGGCCCCCTGAAGCTTTCTTT. Residues: CASSKWDRGPPEAFF.

V usage is TRBV6-5 and J usage is TRBJ2-1, with D tentatively TRBD2 (5 bases). The CDR3 contains 15 residues. Between the trimmed V and J ends, which lost 7 bases and 0 bases, there was a span of 13 bases. CDR1 is MNHEY and CDR2 is SVGAGI in the germline V gene. CDR3 coding DNA: TGTGCCAGCACGTCTGTGACTATCTCCTACAATGAGCAGTTCTTC. Protein: CASTSVTISYNEQFF.

The gene calls are TRBV30 and TRBJ2-1; D unclear. Germline CDR1 reads GTSNPN; CDR2 reads SVGIG (reference sequence). Trimming took off 7 bases at V and 7 bases at J, with 11 bases between the two ends. The CDR3 covers 11 residues. The CDR3 region has the DNA TGTGCCTCCCTAAATGAGAATGAGCAGTTCTTC. Amino acid sequence: CASLNENEQFF.

The genes are TRBV11-2 and TRBJ2-7; D may be TRBD1 (6 bases). The V end lost 6 bases, the J end lost 0 bases, and 12 bases lay between the germline ends. The CDR3 has 14 residues. Germline CDR1 is SGHAT and CDR2 is FQNNGV. DNA of the CDR3: TGTGCCAGCAGGTCGGGACATAGCTCCTACGAGCAGTACTTC. Translating it yields CASRSGHSSYEQYF.